These 5 T cell receptor beta chains came from one sample sequenced in a study of shared clonotypes between healthy human individuals. Sequenced by immunoSEQ multiplex PCR; TCRdb stores in-frame clones only, minus some. The table shows some 2,000,000 clones, with 85% to 95% occurring only once. The sample consisted of naive CD4+ T cells sorted from blood. Subset denoted: CD45RA+ positively selected. Receptors were obtained from a man aged 18 to 30 in good health.

The V gene is TRBV6-6, the J gene TRBJ2-7; possibly TRBD1 or TRBD2 for D (6 bases each). Germline CDR1 is MNHNY and CDR2 is SVGAGI (reference sequence). V lost 6 bases and J lost 1, with 16 bases in between. The CDR3 runs to 15 residues. Here the CDR3 reads CASRSRGVESYEQYF. CDR3 nucleotide sequence: TGTGCCAGCAGGTCAAGGGGGGTAGAATCCTACGAGCAGTACTTC.

The chain uses TRBV6-6 and TRBJ1-1; 9 nucleotides align to TRBD1. The junction had 4 bases not matched to a gene; V was cut back by 6 bases and J by 5 bases. The CDR3 consists of 13 residues. CDR1 MNHNY and CDR2 SVGAGI come from the germline V gene (reference sequence). The CDR3 nucleotides are TGTGCCAGCAGCAACGGACAGGGGACTGAAGCTTTCTTT. This gives the protein CASSNGQGTEAFF.

This chain joins TRBV12-5 and TRBJ2-3, with D possibly matching TRBD2 (6 bases). Germline CDR1 LGHNT, CDR2 FRNRAP. The V end lost 3 bases, the J end lost 2 bases, and 12 bases lay between the germline ends. CDR3 length: 15 residues. The CDR3 coding sequence is TGTGCTAGTGGTTTTCCCACGGGAGCCACAGATACGCAGTATTTT. It specifies CASGFPTGATDTQYF.

The chain carries TRBV5-5 and TRBJ2-7; 8 bases align to TRBD1. The germline V gene has CDR1 SGHKS and CDR2 YYEKEE (reference sequence). V trimming: 2 bases; J trimming: 2 bases; junction bases outside the gene matches: 6. The CDR3 has 15 residues. This chain's CDR3 is CASSFLKDRAYEQYF. In nucleotides, the CDR3 is TGTGCCAGCAGCTTCCTAAAGGACAGGGCCTACGAGCAGTACTTC. Full variable domain (remainder filled in from reference TRBV5-5 and TRBJ2-7): DAGVTQSPTHLIKTRGQQVTLRCSPISGHKSVSWYQQVLGQGPQFIFQYYEKEERGRGNFPDRFSARQFPNYSSELNVNALLLGDSALYLCASSFLKDRAYEQYFGPGTRLTVT.

Comments on this clone: This specimen includes other DNA sequences encoding the same CDR3. The CDR3 DNA follows: TGTGCCAGCAGTTACGCAGGGAGCTACGAGCAGTACTTC. This sequence encodes CASSYAGSYEQYF. The chain has TRBV6-5 and TRBJ2-7; either TRBD1 or TRBD2 may fit D (5 bases each). The CDR3 contains 13 residues. Trimming took 2 bases from V and 3 from J, leaving 8 bases between them. Germline V gene data show CDR1 as MNHEY and CDR2 as SVGAGI.